Below, one TCR beta chain is given with its context. What it binds is unknown. This record comes from a study of graft-versus-host responses after intestinal transplantation. About the research overall: After anti-thymocyte globulin induction, recipients took tacrolimus and steroids for around three years. Whole-study results and caveats: An association linked early post-transplant HvG declines with peak circulating GvH clone levels. Among recipient marrow samples, GvH clones were found; some appeared first in ileum or blood. Allograft graft-versus-host to host-versus-graft clonal ratios ran high in patients with graft-donor T cell macrochimerism.

The V gene end was trimmed by 0 bases and the J gene end by 7 bases; junction bases not matched to a gene: 8. The CDR3 sequence is 16 residues long. Per germline, CDR1 SGHNT and CDR2 YYREEE (reference sequence). Profiling relied on immunoSEQ multiplex PCR, and the TCRdb table lists in-frame clones only, not all of them. The table lists about 120,000 clones, 90% of them singletons. The clonotype was recovered from a human donor who received an intestinal transplant. The chain recombines TRBV5-4 with TRBJ2-2; 8 bases are shared with TRBD2. The input for sequencing was unstimulated CD4+ T cells sorted from spleen or lymph node cells, taken before intestinal transplant. CDR3 DNA sequence: TGTGCCAGCAGCTTGGGGAGCGGGAGAGGGATCGGGGAGCTGTTTTTT. Encoded protein: CASSLGSGRGIGELFF.